Presented here are 5 T cell receptor beta chains from one specimen sequenced in a study of blood T cell repertoires in COVID-19. This table comes from immunoSEQ multiplex PCR, and its TCRdb copy is limited to in-frame clones, with some not included. This sample has 210,000 or so clones; approximately 87% occur once, and the top ten carry approximately 3.1%. The sequencing sample was made of PBMCs or T cells enriched from blood (not recorded which). The receptors were sampled from a woman in her forties or fifties in a cohort exposed to, infected with or recovered from COVID-19 (not recorded which).

The rearrangement uses TRBV12-3 or TRBV12-4 and TRBJ1-1; the D is unclear. The V end lost 5 bases, the J end lost 2 bases, and 9 bases lay between the germline ends. The CDR3 runs to 13 residues. CDR3 DNA sequence: TGTGCCAGCAGTATCGGGGTAAACACTGAAGCTTTCTTT. Translated, it gives CASSIGVNTEAFF.

The V gene is TRBV19, the J gene TRBJ1-3, with TRBD1 as a possible D gene (5 bases). V was cut by 7 bases and J by 0 bases, with 13 bases left in between. The CDR3 loop spans 15 amino acids. Germline lookup yields CDR1 LNHDA and CDR2 SQIVND (reference sequence). DNA for the CDR3: TGTGCCAGTACTTGGGGCCGAAGCTCTGGAAACACCATATATTTT. Translation: CASTWGRSSGNTIYF.

The chain combines TRBV4-3 with TRBJ1-2; D is perhaps TRBD1 (5 bases). Trimming removed 3 bases at V and 5 bases at J, with 16 bases between. The CDR3 has 15 amino acids. Germline V gene data show CDR1 as LGHNA and CDR2 as YSLEER. The CDR3 here is CASSQGIGEGYGYTF. The DNA of the CDR3 is TGCGCCAGCAGCCAGGGGATCGGGGAGGGGTATGGCTACACCTTC.

The rearrangement links TRBV2 to TRBJ1-3, with D unresolved. The CDR3 is 15 amino acids. Trimming left V 5 bases short and J 4 bases short, with 15 bases between. The germline gives CDR1 SNHLY, CDR2 FYNNEI. DNA for the CDR3: TGTGCCAGCAGTCCTTGGGTGGGCGCAGGAAACACCATATATTTT. This encodes CASSPWVGAGNTIYF. The entire variable domain, with the rest obtained from reference TRBV2 and TRBJ1-3, is as follows: EPEVTQTPSHQVTQMGQEVILRCVPISNHLYFYWYRQILGQKVEFLVSFYNNEISEKSEIFDDQFSVERPDGSNFTLKIRSTKLEDSAMYFCASSPWVGAGNTIYFGEGSWLTVV.

The V gene is TRBV5-6, the J gene TRBJ1-2, with D unclear. Per the germline V gene, CDR1 is SGHDT and CDR2 is YYEEEE. This CDR3 has 15 amino acids. Trimming shortened V by 4 bases and J by 4 bases, and 17 bases separated the two germline ends. The CDR3 is CASSISATAPYGYTF. The CDR3 coding sequence is TGTGCCAGCAGCATATCAGCGACCGCACCCTATGGCTACACCTTC.